The present T cell receptor (beta chain) was sequenced within a study of control samples from healthy donors and cancer patients. Sequencing was performed with immunoSEQ multiplex PCR; in TCRdb, only in-frame clones are kept and a portion is missing. The sample lists around 130,000 clones, about 88% seen once, with roughly 3.2% in the top ten. Trimming cost V 1 base and J 6 bases; bases outside gene matches: 2. Germline values: CDR1 SGHVS, CDR2 FQNEAQ. The CDR3 length is 15 residues. The sequence derives from a man aged 50-59 years in good health. The chain couples TRBV7-8 to TRBJ1-6, with 8 bases lining up with TRBD1. The sample was blood. DNA of the CDR3: TGTGCCAGCAGCTTAGAGGGGACAGGTAATTCACCCCTCCACTTT. Protein: CASSLEGTGNSPLHF.